This TCR beta chain was profiled in a study of T cells after yellow fever vaccination. Study-wide context: Fractions of limited cellularity were prepared by means of SMART-Seq v4 Ultra Low Input.

General study points: Primary-vaccination clones mostly resurfaced post-booster (more than 95% CD4, more than 85% CD8). One caveat is that FACS-sorted repertoires could contain abundant clonotypes contaminating from the bulk population. Peak timing came faster in the weaker secondary response, day 5 versus 15.

MiXCR was run by TCRdb on the 5' RACE reads, yielding one entry per CDR3 protein. The sample shows a few hundred thousand distinct CDR3 sequences, 6.8% of them seen only once. V gave up 3 bases and J gave up 10 bases, with 13 bases separating them. The CDR3 extends over 12 amino acids. The germline V gene has CDR1 SGHRS and CDR2 YFSETQ. For this clonotype: The antigen is unknown.

The chain combines TRBV5-1 with TRBJ1-1; D is possibly TRBD1 (6 bases). The source material was PBMCs, sampled roughly 45 days after the first yellow fever vaccination. This TCR was sampled from a man aged 18 to 30 who received the YFV17D yellow fever vaccine. CDR3 sequence (DNA): TGCGCCAGCAGCTCTCAGGGGATCGTAGCTTTCTTT. Protein product: CASSSQGIVAFF.